These 2 T cell receptor beta chains came from one sample sequenced in a study of blood T cell repertoires in COVID-19. TCRdb's table, derived via immunoSEQ multiplex PCR, lists solely in-frame clones and lacks some. The profile shows under 200,000 clones, about 86% of them singletons. The specimen was PBMCs or T cells enriched from blood (not recorded which). Receptors were obtained from a man between 50 and 59 years old who had recovered from COVID-19.

CDR3 residues: CASSPDRYEQYF. For the CDR3, the DNA is TGTGCCAGCAGCCCGGACAGGTACGAGCAGTACTTC. The chain has TRBV11-1 and TRBJ2-7; 7 nucleotides align to TRBD1. Per germline, CDR1 SGHAT and CDR2 FQDESV (reference sequence). CDR3 length equals 12 residues. Losses at the gene ends were 5 bases for V and 4 bases for J; bases not matched to a gene: 2.

This clone was observed a few times. CDR3 amino acids: CAWSRTGTYNQPQHF. CDR3 nucleotides: TGTGCCTGGAGTAGGACCGGGACTTACAATCAGCCCCAGCATTTT. V is TRBV30 and J is TRBJ1-5, with TRBD1 as a possible D gene (5 bases). Germline V gene sequence: CDR1 GTSNPN, CDR2 SVGIG (reference sequence). The V and J ends lost 2 bases and 3 bases respectively, with 14 bases between them. The CDR3 sequence is 15 residues long.